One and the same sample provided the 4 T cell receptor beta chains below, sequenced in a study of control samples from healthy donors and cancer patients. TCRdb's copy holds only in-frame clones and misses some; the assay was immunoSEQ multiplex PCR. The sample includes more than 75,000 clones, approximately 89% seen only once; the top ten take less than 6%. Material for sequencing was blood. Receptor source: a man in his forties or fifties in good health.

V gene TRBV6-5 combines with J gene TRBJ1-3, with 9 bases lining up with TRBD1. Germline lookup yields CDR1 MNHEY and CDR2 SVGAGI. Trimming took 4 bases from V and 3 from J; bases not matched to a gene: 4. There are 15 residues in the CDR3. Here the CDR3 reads CASSLGQGLGNTIYF. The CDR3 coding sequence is TGTGCCAGCAGTTTGGGACAGGGCCTTGGAAACACCATATATTTT.

CDR3 region: CASSRSGGQYF. CDR3 DNA sequence: TGTGCCAGCAGTCGCTCGGGGGGACAGTACTTC. This chain uses TRBV12-3 or TRBV12-4 with TRBJ2-5, with 7 nucleotides matching TRBD2. The CDR3 consists of 11 residues. J was trimmed by 11 bases and V by 5 bases; bases with no gene match: 5.

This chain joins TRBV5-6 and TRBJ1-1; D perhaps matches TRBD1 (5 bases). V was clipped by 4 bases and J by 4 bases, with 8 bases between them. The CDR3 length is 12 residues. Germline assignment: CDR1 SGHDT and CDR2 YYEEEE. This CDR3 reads CASSLQVTEAFF. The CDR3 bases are TGTGCCAGCAGCCTACAGGTCACTGAAGCTTTCTTT.

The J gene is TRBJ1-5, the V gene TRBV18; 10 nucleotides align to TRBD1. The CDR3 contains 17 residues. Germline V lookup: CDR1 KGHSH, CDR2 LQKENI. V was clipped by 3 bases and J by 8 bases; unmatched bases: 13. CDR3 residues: CASSPPGTGATEKPQHF. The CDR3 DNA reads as TGTGCCAGCTCACCCCCCGGGACAGGGGCGACTGAGAAGCCCCAGCATTTT.